Reported below is one T cell receptor beta chain. The PCR made use of 60 Vbeta and 13 Jbeta primers. Clones were sequenced by immunoSEQ multiplex PCR, and TCRdb holds only the in-frame ones, with some missing. The table records over 100,000 clones, approximately 80% of them present only once. This sample was taken from a study of cytomegalovirus exposure and HLA in healthy donors. V dropped 0 bases and J dropped 3 bases, with 9 bases sitting between them. CDR3 length equals 14 residues. Germline values: CDR1 SGHRS, CDR2 YFSETQ. The specimen was PBMCs. The genes are TRBV5-1 and TRBJ1-1; D is undetermined. The TCR comes from a young woman in good health and CMV-seronegative. CDR3 loop: CASSLAAGDTEAFF. CDR3 sequence (DNA): TGCGCCAGCAGCTTGGCCGCGGGTGACACTGAAGCTTTCTTT.